Listed below are T cell receptor beta chains from one sample, sequenced in a study of technical replicates of blood from a few donors. Produced via immunoSEQ multiplex PCR; TCRdb's table is partial and in-frame only. The table shows approximately 89,000 clones, with approximately 94% occurring only once. The sample was T cells isolated from PBMCs. The source is a human donor in good health. The conserved cysteine and the conserved F or W are not part of the CDR3 here. Each record gives: clone size, V gene, CDR3 protein. Size values are once, few and many counts, or a class for expanded clones, and some rows have none.

clone_size: .; v_call: TRBV7-2; cdr3_aa: ASAQRAGASYEQY
clone_size: once; v_call: TRBV4-1; cdr3_aa: ASSQGLQETQY
clone_size: .; v_call: TRBV29-1; cdr3_aa: SVVFGTRSTGELF
clone_size: .; v_call: TRBV27; cdr3_aa: ASSRTGGQAF
clone_size: once; v_call: TRBV7-2; cdr3_aa: ASSLGLSNTEAF
clone_size: .; v_call: TRBV6-5; cdr3_aa: ASSLDRGRNTEAF
clone_size: .; v_call: TRBV10-3; cdr3_aa: AISPVDSYEQY
clone_size: .; v_call: TRBV5-1; cdr3_aa: ASSLAGKETQY
clone_size: .; v_call: TRBV6-5; cdr3_aa: ASSYERGGRDAEAF
clone_size: .; v_call: TRBV5-4; cdr3_aa: ASSLLSSGRNEQF
clone_size: .; v_call: TRBV29-1; cdr3_aa: SVVGTGMPYEQY
clone_size: .; v_call: TRBV5-8; cdr3_aa: ASSDYFGAGALYEQY
clone_size: .; v_call: TRBV27; cdr3_aa: ASATQGESGNTIY
clone_size: .; v_call: TRBV5-4; cdr3_aa: ASSWTSGSFEQF
clone_size: .; v_call: TRBV7-9; cdr3_aa: ASSLDGTRNEQF
clone_size: .; v_call: TRBV6-1; cdr3_aa: ASSVDRTYNEQF
clone_size: .; v_call: TRBV19; cdr3_aa: ASSSWTETNYGYT
clone_size: .; v_call: TRBV6-5; cdr3_aa: ASSSQMTGTDTQY
clone_size: .; v_call: TRBV7-9; cdr3_aa: ASSRTSGREGQVDTQY
clone_size: .; v_call: TRBV30; cdr3_aa: AWSLPVSSYNEQF
clone_size: .; v_call: TRBV7-9; cdr3_aa: ASSLLGGSETQY
clone_size: .; v_call: TRBV18; cdr3_aa: ASSPSNQPQH
clone_size: .; v_call: TRBV19; cdr3_aa: ASRLTGRETQY
clone_size: .; v_call: TRBV10-1; cdr3_aa: ASSALGTSGRYEQF
clone_size: .; v_call: TRBV9; cdr3_aa: ASSVGGSGELF
clone_size: once; v_call: TRBV15; cdr3_aa: ATSRDPSTGMNEQF
clone_size: .; v_call: TRBV6-1; cdr3_aa: ASSEYRAVSDTQY
clone_size: .; v_call: TRBV25-1; cdr3_aa: ASSIGSGTDTQY
clone_size: .; v_call: TRBV14; cdr3_aa: ASSQDHQGARSGANVLT
clone_size: .; v_call: TRBV28; cdr3_aa: ASNPASGSSYNEQF
clone_size: .; v_call: TRBV5-1; cdr3_aa: ASSPSRGGTDTQY
clone_size: .; v_call: TRBV29-1; cdr3_aa: SAKTGSGANVLT
clone_size: .; v_call: TRBV6-5; cdr3_aa: ASSNWTSGLSDTQY
clone_size: .; v_call: TRBV9; cdr3_aa: ASSVVLGGGQSYGYT
clone_size: .; v_call: TRBV5-1; cdr3_aa: ASSPLPSGSIYEQY
clone_size: once; v_call: TRBV19; cdr3_aa: ASESRKNTGELF
clone_size: .; v_call: TRBV15; cdr3_aa: ATSKLEVTRGYT
clone_size: .; v_call: TRBV13; cdr3_aa: ASSLSPANYGYT
clone_size: .; v_call: TRBV27; cdr3_aa: ASSFSYTNTGELF